Listed below are T cell receptor beta chains from one sample, sequenced in a study of monozygotic twins with cystic fibrosis. Assay used: immunoSEQ multiplex PCR; TCRdb lists only in-frame clones, some missing. The sample holds about 30,000 clones; around nine tenths are singletons and the top ten take approximately 0.5%. The sequenced material came from blood. Source of these receptors: a girl aged 2 to 9 with cystic fibrosis. CDR3s include the opening cysteine and the closing phenylalanine or tryptophan. D genes are given only for firm matches. Expanded clones get a size class; other rows say once, few or many, or leave the size out.

v_call	clone_size	d_call	j_call	cdr3_aa	cdr3_nt
TRBV7-2	.	.	TRBJ1-5	CASSSDRNSNQPQHF	TGTGCCAGCAGCTCCGACAGGAATAGCAATCAGCCCCAGCATTTT
TRBV5-1	.	TRBD2	TRBJ2-5	CASSFFPGTRGRETQYF	TGCGCCAGCAGCTTCTTTCCCGGGACTAGGGGGAGGGAGACCCAGTACTTC
TRBV12-5	.	.	TRBJ2-5	CASSLFGEGETQYF	TGTGCTAGTTCCCTTTTTGGCGAGGGAGAGACCCAGTACTTC
TRBV4-2	.	.	TRBJ2-5	CASSQDNPPSRIQETQYF	TGTGCCAGCAGCCAAGATAACCCCCCCTCTAGAATACAAGAGACCCAGTACTTC
TRBV10-2	.	.	TRBJ1-2	CASKQTANYGYTF	TGCGCCAGCAAGCAGACAGCTAACTATGGCTACACCTTC
TRBV5-4	few	.	TRBJ1-2	CASSLDSAYGYTF	TGTGCCAGCAGCTTGGACAGTGCCTATGGCTACACCTTC
TRBV5-1	.	.	TRBJ1-1	CASSTYSGIEAFF	TGCGCCAGCAGCACTTACAGCGGGATTGAAGCTTTCTTT
TRBV29-1	.	TRBD1	TRBJ1-2	CSVPDRSLLLNYGYTF	TGCAGCGTCCCGGACAGGAGCCTCCTCTTAAACTATGGCTACACCTTC
TRBV14	.	TRBD2	TRBJ2-3	CASSQDRRGGITDTQYF	TGTGCCAGCAGCCAAGATCGGCGGGGGGGCATCACAGATACGCAGTATTTT
TRBV2	.	.	TRBJ1-5	CASSRGGVGDQPQHF	TGTGCCAGCAGCCGTGGAGGTGTAGGGGATCAGCCCCAGCATTTT
TRBV7-2	.	.	TRBJ2-3	CASSPSMGRASTDTQYF	TGTGCCAGCAGCCCCTCCATGGGGCGCGCGAGCACAGATACGCAGTATTTT
TRBV5-6	.	TRBD2	TRBJ2-7	CASSNVPTSSHEQYF	TGTGCCAGCAGCAACGTACCGACTAGCTCCCACGAGCAGTACTTC
TRBV6-1	.	.	TRBJ1-2	CASSRENYGYTF	TGTGCCAGCAGTCGGGAAAACTATGGCTACACCTTC
TRBV19	.	.	TRBJ1-5	CASSIRDEGQPQHF	TGTGCCAGTAGTATAAGGGACGAAGGGCAGCCCCAGCATTTT
TRBV6-5	.	TRBD1	TRBJ1-2	CASSYRDRGSYGYTF	TGTGCCAGCAGTTACCGGGACAGGGGAAGCTATGGCTACACCTTC
TRBV4-1	.	TRBD1	TRBJ1-1	CASSQSSDRANTEAFF	TGCGCCAGCAGCCAATCCTCGGACAGGGCGAACACTGAAGCTTTCTTT
TRBV4-1	.	TRBD2	TRBJ2-3	CASSPQEGLAGDLNTQYF	TGCGCCAGCAGCCCCCAGGAGGGGCTAGCGGGGGACTTGAATACGCAGTATTTT
TRBV7-2	.	TRBD2	TRBJ2-7	CASSLVSGGSYEQYF	TGTGCCAGCAGCTTAGTTAGCGGGGGGTCCTACGAGCAGTACTTC
TRBV4-3	.	TRBD2	TRBJ2-1	CASSPQWTSGGFRPSNEQFF	TGCGCCAGCAGCCCACAATGGACTAGCGGGGGGTTCAGACCCTCCAATGAGCAGTTCTTC
TRBV13	once	TRBD1	TRBJ1-6	CASSLRPGQGNSPLHF	TGTGCCAGCAGCTTAAGGCCGGGACAGGGTAATTCACCCCTCCACTTT
TRBV29-1	once	TRBD2	TRBJ2-4	CSVESGTENIQYF	TGCAGCGTTGAAAGCGGGACGGAGAACATTCAGTACTTC
TRBV7-2	.	.	TRBJ1-3	CASSLGGLSGNTIYF	TGTGCCAGCAGCTTAGGAGGGCTCTCTGGAAACACCATATATTTT
TRBV7-9	.	.	TRBJ2-7	CASSPGAYYEQYF	TGTGCCAGCAGCCCCGGGGCCTACTACGAGCAGTACTTC
TRBV18	.	.	TRBJ1-2	CASSPLLQGTPNYGYTF	TGTGCCAGCTCACCACTATTACAGGGCACACCTAACTATGGCTACACCTTC
TRBV2	.	.	TRBJ2-1	CASSHGRGQGMGEQFF	TGTGCCAGCAGCCACGGGAGGGGACAGGGAATGGGTGAGCAGTTCTTC
TRBV5-1	.	.	TRBJ1-2	CASSFGQKDYGYTF	TGCGCCAGCAGCTTTGGACAGAAAGACTATGGCTACACCTTC
TRBV5-8	.	.	TRBJ2-7	CASSPYYEQYF	TGTGCCAGCAGCCCCTACTACGAGCAGTACTTC
TRBV4-1	.	.	TRBJ2-7	CASSQGPDTYEQYF	TGCGCCAGCAGCCAAGGTCCGGACACCTACGAGCAGTACTTC
TRBV6-5	.	.	TRBJ1-2	CASSYPKQGSYGYTF	TGTGCCAGCAGTTACCCAAAGCAGGGGTCCTATGGCTACACCTTC
TRBV6-6	.	.	TRBJ2-5	CASSYRDLIETQYF	TGTGCCAGCAGTTACCGGGACTTGATAGAGACCCAGTACTTC
TRBV5-1	.	TRBD1	TRBJ2-7	CASSQTGGDEQYF	TGCGCCAGCAGCCAGACAGGGGGCGACGAGCAGTACTTC
TRBV2	.	.	TRBJ2-1	CASSGGEQFF	TGTGCCAGCAGCGGGGGTGAGCAGTTCTTC
TRBV7-6	.	TRBD2	TRBJ2-7	CASSLLAGGPLTYEQYF	TGTGCCAGCAGCTTACTAGCGGGGGGGCCGCTTACCTACGAGCAGTACTTC
TRBV19	few	TRBD1	TRBJ1-1	CASSGQGGTEAFF	TGTGCCAGTAGTGGACAGGGAGGTACTGAAGCTTTCTTT
TRBV5-6	medium-sized	.	TRBJ2-5	CASSLRGETQYF	TGTGCCAGCAGCTTGCGGGGAGAGACCCAGTACTTC
TRBV9	.	.	TRBJ2-2	CASSVQGWAGGSRELFF	TGTGCCAGCAGCGTCCAGGGGTGGGCAGGGGGGTCCCGGGAGCTGTTTTTT
TRBV11-2	.	TRBD2	TRBJ2-7	CASSLGLAEAREYF	TGTGCCAGCAGCTTAGGACTAGCGGAGGCCAGGGAGTACTTC
TRBV12-5	.	.	TRBJ1-1	CDLEGENTEAFF	TGTGATTTGGAGGGGGAGAACACTGAAGCTTTCTTT
TRBV14	.	.	TRBJ1-2	CASSQARDYGYTF	TGTGCCAGCAGCCAAGCAAGGGACTATGGCTACACCTTC
TRBV6-1	.	.	TRBJ1-5	CASSLAGWDQPQHF	TGTGCCAGCAGTTTAGCAGGATGGGATCAGCCCCAGCATTTT
TRBV30	.	.	TRBJ1-2	CAWSVLRYRHGYTF	TGTGCCTGGAGTGTACTCAGGTACCGCCATGGCTACACCTTC
TRBV4-1	once	TRBD1	TRBJ1-5	CASSGQDNQPQHF	TGCGCCAGCAGCGGACAGGACAATCAGCCCCAGCATTTT
TRBV30	.	.	TRBJ1-5	CAWRGLGGNQPQHF	TGTGCCTGGAGGGGCCTGGGGGGCAATCAGCCCCAGCATTTT